This TCR beta chain appears in the sequencing data of a study of blood T cells in healthy people across ages. As concerns this clonotype: Germline is not matched at one junction end, which may reflect a read error.

With a J-beta primer mix and a sample-barcoded 5' primer, a second PCR ran about 6 to 11 cycles. MiXCR, applied by TCRdb to the 5' RACE reads, yields one record per CDR3 protein. The top ten clones hold about 9.4% of a sample with 800,000 to 950,000 distinct CDR3 sequences, about 27% of them seen once. The same sample was also studied in work on T cells of mothers and their children.

Sequencing used blood. The origin of this receptor is a woman aged 40 to 55 in good health.

The CDR3 DNA sequence: TGTGCCATCAGGGAGTTTATCTCCTACGAGCAGTACTTC. Its translation: CAIREFISYEQYF. The chain links TRBV10-3 to TRBJ2-7; D gene unclear. Germline V gene sequence: CDR1 ENHRY, CDR2 SYGVKD. This CDR3 contains 13 residues.